This T cell receptor (beta chain) was found in a study of long-term antiretroviral therapy in people with HIV. With regard to this clone: Its specificity is unknown.

The study's findings and limits: Diversity increased after ART yet remained lower than in transplant donor controls. Researchers lacked any data on ART adherence, viral resistance or therapy changes.

The assay used was immunoSEQ (version v3.0), run at survey level. Clones were sequenced by immunoSEQ multiplex PCR, and TCRdb holds only the in-frame ones, with some missing. This table holds more than 20,000 clones, about 85% found once. Germline V gene data show CDR1 as SGHRS and CDR2 as YFSETQ. V lost 4 bases, J lost 10 bases, and 15 bases lay in between. This CDR3 comprises 14 residues. The rearrangement links TRBV5-1 to TRBJ1-6; maybe TRBD1 (6 bases). Sequenced here: unsorted PBMCs, sampled 2.3 years after starting antiretroviral therapy. The clonotype originates from a man aged 40-55 years with HIV. The CDR3 region has the DNA TGCGCCAGCAGCCCGGAACAGGGAAGATCACCCCTCCACTTT. It encodes CASSPEQGRSPLHF. The full variable domain, completed using reference TRBV5-1 and TRBJ1-6, is KAGVTQTPRYLIKTRGQQVTLSCSPISGHRSVSWYQQTPGQGLQFLFEYFSETQRNKGNFPGRFSGRQFSNSRSEMNVSTLELGDSALYLCASSPEQGRSPLHFGNGTRLTVT.